One sample yielded the 6 T cell receptor beta chains listed below, sequenced in a study of blood T cells in healthy people across ages. Then a second PCR, running roughly 7 to 11 cycles, was carried out with a sample-barcoded 5' primer and a J-beta primer mix. TCRdb processed the 5' RACE reads anew with MiXCR; each CDR3 protein has one entry. The top ten hold around a sixth of the sample, which has around 800,000 distinct CDR3 sequences, less than 60% seen once. The specimen was blood. The receptors were sampled from a man aged 80 or over in good health.

This clonotype has just a few counts. CDR3 bases: TGTGCCACCACAGGGAACGAGCAGTACTTC. This sequence encodes CATTGNEQYF. This rearrangement joins TRBV24-1 to TRBJ2-7; TRBD1 might be the D (5 bases). Germline V gives CDR1 KGHDR, CDR2 SFDVKD. Trimming shortened V by 8 bases and J by 5 bases, and 6 bases separated the two germline ends. The CDR3 has 10 residues.

This clonotype was seen only once. CDR3 region: CASEKGGASGTITDTQYF. The CDR3 bases are TGCGCCAGTGAGAAAGGGGGTGCTAGCGGGACGATCACAGATACGCAGTATTTT. V and J are TRBV10-2 and TRBJ2-3; 9 bases align to TRBD2. This CDR3 spans 18 amino acids. The germline V gene encodes CDR1 WSHSY and CDR2 SAAADI. The V and J ends lost 9 bases and 2 bases, in that order; junction bases with no gene match: 18.

This clonotype was seen ten or more times. The V gene is TRBV20-1, the J gene TRBJ2-7; D may correspond to TRBD1 or TRBD2 (5 bases each). V lost 6 bases, J lost 5 bases, and 17 bases lay in between. CDR1 DFQATT and CDR2 SNEGSKA come from the germline V gene (reference sequence). The CDR3 totals 13 residues. CDR3 region: CSAVPGPSDEQYF. Written as DNA, the CDR3 is TGCAGTGCAGTCCCGGGACCTTCTGACGAGCAGTACTTC.

In DNA, the CDR3 is TGTGCCAGCAGCCCGGGGACCGCGACTTGGACTGAAGCTTTCTTT. Translation gives CASSPGTATWTEAFF. The chain couples TRBV12-3 or TRBV12-4 to TRBJ1-1; weak D call: TRBD1 (5 bases). CDR3 size: 15 residues. Trimming cost V 6 bases and J 5 bases, with 19 bases left between them.

The gene calls are TRBV5-6 and TRBJ2-6; maybe TRBD2 (6 bases). Trimming pared 1 base from V and 0 bases from J, leaving 17 bases between. This CDR3 comprises 19 residues. The germline CDR1 and CDR2 sequences are SGHDT and YYEEEE. The CDR3 bases are TGTGCCAGCAGCTTGATGGCGGCCCAGGACTACTCTGGGGCCAACGTCCTGACTTTC. This encodes CASSLMAAQDYSGANVLTF.

The gene calls are TRBV7-2 and TRBJ2-5; the D gene is possibly TRBD2 (5 bases). CDR1 and CDR2 (germline): SGHTA, FQGNSA. The CDR3 consists of 14 residues. V was pared by 6 bases and J by 10 bases, with 21 bases between. Written as DNA, the CDR3 is TGTGCCAGCAGTCCTACCTGGCCCAGTGGAGGCCAGTACTTC. Translation: CASSPTWPSGGQYF.